The next 21 T cell receptor beta chains were all read from a single sample in a study of T cells in women clearing cervical HPV infection. The method was immunoSEQ multiplex PCR; TCRdb's version includes in-frame clones alone and lacks a portion of them. This sample carries around 40,000 clones, with approximately 6% going to the ten biggest clones. The sequencing sample was made of blood buffy coat. The receptors here all came from a woman between 18 and 70 years old with a cervical HPV16 infection that either progressed to CIN3+ or cleared (not recorded which).

This CDR3 reads CASSKGLAVHATQYF. CDR3 DNA, as far as it was read: TGTGCCAGCAGCAAAGGACTAGCGGTTCATGCGACC. The chain joins TRBV7-3 to TRBJ2-5; 10 bases line up with TRBD2. The read terminates 3 residues before the CDR3 end, so the remaining end is supplied by the germline J gene. CDR1 and CDR2 (germline): SGHTA, FQGTGA. Losses at the gene ends were 5 bases for V and 7 bases for J; bases not matched to a gene: 10. This CDR3 comprises 15 residues.

On this clone itself: The read terminates 3 residues ahead of where the CDR3 ends, so the germline J gene completes it. J is TRBJ1-4 and V is TRBV9; D unclear. Germline V gene sequence: CDR1 SGDLS, CDR2 YYNGEE. V shed 3 bases and J shed 2 bases, with 8 bases lying between them. This CDR3 is 14 amino acids long. CDR3 DNA, as far as it was read: TGTGCCAGCAGCGCAAGGCAGACTAATGAAAAA. It is translated as CASSARQTNEK. The entire CDR3 protein is CASSARQTNEKLFF.

A word on this clone: The read ends 3 residues early relative to the CDR3; the germline J gene fills the gap. This rearrangement joins TRBV7-7 to TRBJ2-7; 15 bases map to TRBD2. The CDR3 runs 15 residues. With 5 bases clipped from V and 3 bases from J, the junction kept 2 bases outside the gene matches. CDR1 is SSHAT and CDR2 is FNYEAQ in the germline V gene (reference sequence). CDR3 DNA, as far as it was read: TGTGCCAGCAGCCCGGGACTAGCGGGGGGCTACGAG. Residues: CASSPGLAGGYE. The CDR3, in full, reads CASSPGLAGGYEQYF.

As regards this clone: Sequencing ends 3 residues short of the CDR3 end; the germline J gene provides the rest. J is TRBJ2-2 and V is TRBV29-1; possible D gene TRBD2, 6 bases. Trimming took 4 bases from V and 4 from J, leaving 16 bases between them. The CDR3 spans 15 residues. CDR1 and CDR2 from the germline V gene are SQVTM and ANQGSEA. The CDR3 DNA, read in part, is TGCAGCGTTGTGTTGCGCGGGGCTAGCACCGGGGAG. Translated, it gives CSVVLRGASTGE. Given in full, the CDR3 is CSVVLRGASTGELFF.

The sequenced CDR3 bases are TGCGCCAGCAGCTTGGCCGGACAGGGGTCACTA. Translated: CASSLAGQGSL. The full CDR3 sequence reads CASSLAGQGSLLFF. The chain has TRBV5-1 and TRBJ1-4, with 9 positions matching TRBD1. The read comes to an end 3 residues before the CDR3 does, leaving the germline J gene to fill in the end. The CDR3 totals 14 residues. The germline gives CDR1 SGHRS, CDR2 YFSETQ.

About this clone: The DNA ends 3 residues before the CDR3 does, and the rest of the CDR3 is filled in from the germline J gene. The rearrangement joins TRBV6-2 or TRBV6-3 to TRBJ1-2; the D gene is possibly TRBD1 (5 bases). Trimming pared 2 bases from V and 0 bases from J, leaving 13 bases between. Germline V lookup: CDR1 MNHEY, CDR2 SVGEGT. This CDR3 region has 16 residues. CDR3: CASSYGGLGTNYGYTF. Partial CDR3 DNA: TGTGCCAGCAGTTACGGGGGACTAGGAACTAACTATGGC.

Regarding this clone: The read ends 3 residues before the CDR3 terminus; that terminus is restored from the germline J gene. This chain joins TRBV5-3 and TRBJ2-6; 7 nucleotides line up with TRBD1. TRBV5-3 falls under the ORF class, with uncertain function. The junction had 11 bases not matched to a gene; V was cut back by 2 bases and J by 0 bases. The CDR3 consists of 19 residues. Incomplete CDR3 DNA: TGTGCCAGAAGCTTCGGGAATGACAGGGCCTACTCTGGGGCCAACGTC. Protein: CARSFGNDRAYSGANV. In full, the CDR3 reads CARSFGNDRAYSGANVLTF.

A word on this clone: The germline gene is not matched at one end of the junction; a read error may be the cause. The read falls 3 residues short of the CDR3 end, and the missing part is taken from the germline J gene. Other DNA sequences from this sample encode an identical CDR3 as well. V is TRBV5-1 and J is TRBJ1-3, with a possible D match to TRBD1 (5 bases). Germline CDR1 is SGHRS and CDR2 is YFSETQ. The CDR3 consists of 16 residues. CDR3 residues: CASSPAGPSSGNTIYF. Partial CDR3 DNA: TGCGCCAGCAGCCCCGCAGGGCCGAGCTCTGGAAACACA. The variable domain in full, completed from reference TRBV5-1 and TRBJ1-3, reads KAGVTQTPRYLIKTRGQQVTLSCSPISGHRSVSWYQQTPGQGLQFLFEYFSETQRNKGNFPGRFSGRQFSNSRSEMNVSTLELGDSALYLCASSPAGPSSGNTIYFGEGSWLTVV.

Notes on this clone: The read finishes 3 residues shy of the CDR3 end, and the germline J gene is used to complete it. The chain recombines TRBV5-1 with TRBJ1-4, with D tentatively TRBD1 (5 bases). The CDR3 covers 14 residues. The germline V gene encodes CDR1 SGHRS and CDR2 YFSETQ. The V end was cut by 0 bases, the J end by 7 bases, with 10 bases between. CDR3 sequence: CASSLGGGGEKLFF. CDR3 DNA, as far as it was read: TGCGCCAGCAGCTTGGGAGGCGGGGGTGAAAAA.

Points on this clone: The CDR3 end falls 3 residues outside the read, so it is completed with the germline J gene. The rearrangement joins TRBV27 to TRBJ2-7; D call uncertain. Per the germline V gene, CDR1 is MNHEY and CDR2 is SMNVEV (reference sequence). The CDR3 is 13 amino acids. Deletions cut 2 bases from V and 6 bases from J, with 11 bases between. Incomplete CDR3 DNA: TGTGCCAGCAGTTTAAGAGGAACGGGCGAG. It specifies CASSLRGTGE. The whole CDR3 region reads CASSLRGTGEQYF.

For this clone: The observed sequence ends 3 residues before the CDR3 terminus, with the missing tail filled in from the germline J gene. The chain employs TRBV6-2 or TRBV6-3 and TRBJ2-7; D might be TRBD1 (5 bases). The CDR3 extends over 13 amino acids. Between the trimmed V and J ends, which lost 7 bases and 4 bases, there was a span of 14 bases. CDR1 and CDR2 from the germline V gene are MNHEY and SVGEGT. The sequenced CDR3 bases are TGTGCCAGCACCAAAGATACAGGTTACGAG. Residues: CASTKDTGYE. The full CDR3 protein is CASTKDTGYEQYF.

Turning to this clone: The read stops 3 residues short of the end of the CDR3; the missing end is completed from the germline J gene. This rearrangement joins TRBV20-1 to TRBJ1-1; no clear D gene. The CDR3 runs to 13 residues. The germline V and J ends were trimmed by 0 bases and 1 base, with 6 bases remaining between them. CDR1 is DFQATT, CDR2 SNEGSKA, per germline (reference sequence). The CDR3 DNA, read in part, is TGCAGTGCTAGAGATCTTCGGAACACTGAA. It translates to CSARDLRNTE. The complete CDR3 reads CSARDLRNTEAFF.

With regard to this clone: The read ends 3 residues early relative to the CDR3; the germline J gene fills the gap. The rearrangement joins TRBV5-6 to TRBJ2-5; D perhaps matches TRBD1 (6 bases). Trimming shortened V by 4 bases and J by 5 bases, and 15 bases separated the two germline ends. The CDR3 contains 14 residues. From germline, CDR1 is SGHDT and CDR2 YYEEEE. The CDR3 reads CASSPRPRGETQYF. The sequenced part of the CDR3 DNA is TGTGCCAGCAGCCCTAGACCTAGGGGGGAGACC.

The CDR3 region is CASSLGSDYDYTF. Partial CDR3 DNA: TGTGCCAGTAGTCTGGGGAGTGACTACGAC. V and J are TRBV19 and TRBJ1-2; D unclear. Read coverage stops 3 residues before the CDR3 terminus; the germline J gene supplies the remainder. Germline V CDR1 and CDR2: LNHDA, SQIVND (reference sequence). The CDR3 is 13 amino acids.

Remarks on this clone: The CDR3 extends 3 residues past the end of the read, so its final part is completed from the germline J gene. This chain uses TRBV2 with TRBJ2-1, with 9 bases matching TRBD2. Germline loops: CDR1 SNHLY, CDR2 FYNNEI. The CDR3 sequence is 16 residues long. Germline trimming cut 5 bases from V and 5 bases from J; bases unmatched to any gene: 10. CDR3 residues: CASSKRGLAGNNEQFF. The part of the CDR3 DNA that was read is TGTGCCAGCAGTAAGAGGGGGCTAGCGGGAAACAATGAG.

For this clone: The CDR3 is cut off 3 residues early in the read; its end comes from the germline J gene. The J gene is TRBJ2-5, the V gene TRBV20-1, with a possible D match to TRBD2 (5 bases). This CDR3 has 15 residues. V lost 6 bases, J lost 2 bases, and 19 bases lay in between. Germline lookup yields CDR1 DFQATT and CDR2 SNEGSKA (reference sequence). Partial CDR3 DNA: TGCAGTGCGACCGGACTGGAGACCTTACAAGAGACC. It encodes CSATGLETLQET. The entire CDR3 protein is CSATGLETLQETQYF.

Points on this clone: The observed sequence ends 3 residues before the CDR3 terminus, with the missing tail filled in from the germline J gene. The J gene is TRBJ2-5, the V gene TRBV7-3; TRBD2 matches at 12 bases. CDR1 is SGHTA and CDR2 is FQGTGA in the germline V gene. CDR3 length: 15 amino acids. V lost 6 bases and J lost 4; bases outside the gene matches: 6. CDR3 amino acids: CASSRTSGEGETQYF. The sequenced CDR3 bases are TGTGCCAGCAGTCGGACTAGCGGGGAGGGAGAGACC.

As concerns this clone: The read ends 3 residues shy of where the CDR3 ends; the end is completed using the germline J gene. This chain uses TRBV7-9 with TRBJ1-2; D perhaps matches TRBD1 (5 bases). Germline lookup yields CDR1 SEHNR and CDR2 FQNEAQ (reference sequence). This CDR3 contains 15 residues. The CDR3 reads CASSFGTWDFADYTF. CDR3 bases read: TGTGCCAGCAGTTTCGGGACGTGGGACTTCGCCGAC.

With respect to this clone: At one end the junction does not follow the germline gene, possibly because of a read error. The read ends 3 residues before the CDR3 terminus; that terminus is restored from the germline J gene. V gene TRBV30 combines with J gene TRBJ2-3; 10 bases line up with TRBD2. CDR1 GTSNPN and CDR2 SVGIG come from the germline V gene (reference sequence). The CDR3 has 14 amino acids. CDR3 amino acids: CTWTSLAGAETQYF. Partial CDR3 DNA: TGTACCTGGACCTCGCTAGCGGGAGCTGAGACG.

A word on this clone: The read falls 3 residues short of the CDR3 end, and the missing part is taken from the germline J gene. V gene TRBV2 combines with J gene TRBJ2-4; tentatively, D is TRBD1 (6 bases). The CDR3 loop spans 14 amino acids. CDR1 is SNHLY, CDR2 FYNNEI, per germline. The CDR3: CASSPHEGVWGQYF. The sequenced CDR3 bases are TGTGCCAGCAGTCCCCACGAGGGGGTGTGGGGT. Using reference TRBV2 and TRBJ2-4 for the parts outside the CDR3, the full variable domain is EPEVTQTPSHQVTQMGQEVILRCVPISNHLYFYWYRQILGQKVEFLVSFYNNEISEKSEIFDDQFSVERPDGSNFTLKIRSTKLEDSAMYFCASSPHEGVWGQYFGAGTRLSVL.

With respect to this clone: The CDR3 goes on 3 residues after the read ends, and that part is filled in from the germline J gene. The chain carries TRBV2 and TRBJ1-2, with D hard to call. Germline V gene sequence: CDR1 SNHLY, CDR2 FYNNEI. This CDR3 comprises 15 residues. The CDR3 reads CASFLLADYTDTYTF. CDR3 bases read: TGTGCCAGCTTCCTACTAGCGGACTACACAGATACC.